Following are 27 T cell receptor beta chains from one sample sequenced in a study of blood T cell repertoires in COVID-19 (dated by TCRdb to the early 2020s). Library method: the immunoSEQ multiplex PCR assay. The immuneACCESS repertoire file appears here via TCRdb, limited to in-frame rearrangements. These files lack a portion of the clones; in checked studies, under half of the deficit traces to unresolved V genes, and the cause of the others is not known. This sample comprises around 360,000 clones, more than 75% of them detected only once. The leading ten clones occupy around 3% of the sample. The sequenced sample was PBMCs or T cells enriched from blood (not recorded which). Every receptor here comes from a woman younger than 45 who had recovered from COVID-19.

The CDR3 DNA follows: TGTGCCAGCAGCTCCGGGGGACGCCCTCAAGAGACCCAGTACTTC. This gives the protein CASSSGGRPQETQYF. This rearrangement joins TRBV7-3 to TRBJ2-5; D is possibly TRBD2 (6 bases). Germline V gene data show CDR1 as SGHTA and CDR2 as FQGTGA. Trimming removed 4 bases at V and 2 bases at J, with 14 bases between. The CDR3 has 15 residues.

The table lists this clone with a few counts. The rearrangement joins TRBV5-5 to TRBJ1-6, with D uncertain. Germline V CDR1 and CDR2: SGHKS, YYEKEE (reference sequence). Deletions cut 0 bases from V and 7 bases from J, with 11 bases between. There are 15 residues in the CDR3. The CDR3 is CASSLGGASNSPLHF. The CDR3 nucleotides read TGTGCCAGCAGCTTGGGGGGAGCTAGCAATTCACCCCTCCACTTT.

The V call is TRBV30, the J call TRBJ1-6; D gene ambiguous. The CDR3 runs 14 residues. From germline, CDR1 is GTSNPN and CDR2 SVGIG (reference sequence). Trimming took off 0 bases at V and 4 bases at J, with 7 bases between the two ends. For the CDR3, the DNA is TGTGCCTGGAGTGTATTTACTTATAATTCACCCCTCCACTTT. It translates to CAWSVFTYNSPLHF.

The chain combines TRBV28 with TRBJ2-3; 9 bases fit TRBD2. J was trimmed by 5 bases and V by 6 bases; bases with no gene match: 12. Germline V gene sequence: CDR1 MDHEN, CDR2 SYDVKM. CDR3 length: 16 residues. CDR3 loop: CASREERGLAKDTQYF. The CDR3 nucleotides read TGTGCCAGCAGAGAAGAGCGGGGACTAGCTAAAGATACGCAGTATTTT.

This chain links TRBV9 with TRBJ2-1; 7 positions agree with TRBD2. Germline CDR1 SGDLS, CDR2 YYNGEE. The CDR3 spans 15 residues. V lost 0 bases and J lost 3; bases outside the gene matches: 3. CDR3 region: CASSVGGGSYNEQFF. The DNA for the CDR3 is TGTGCCAGCAGCGTAGGGGGCGGGAGCTACAATGAGCAGTTCTTC.

V and J are TRBV7-2 and TRBJ2-6, with D unresolved. The CDR3 extends over 13 amino acids. Germline V gene data show CDR1 as SGHTA and CDR2 as FQGNSA. The V and J ends lost 11 bases and 0 bases respectively, with 8 bases between them. CDR3 DNA: TGTGCCGTAGTGTTCTCTGGGGCCAACGTCCTGACTTTC. It translates to CAVVFSGANVLTF.

This clone was observed a few times. This sequence joins TRBV19 and TRBJ2-1; 9 bases are a match to TRBD2. The CDR3 is 14 residues long. V lost 9 bases and J lost 1; bases outside the gene matches: 4. The germline gives CDR1 LNHDA, CDR2 SQIVND (reference sequence). CDR3 sequence (DNA): TGTGCCAGCAATCTAGCGGGGTCCTACAATGAGCAGTTCTTC. It specifies CASNLAGSYNEQFF.

The rearrangement joins TRBV28 to TRBJ1-2; TRBD1 matches 12 bases. The V segment lost 7 bases and the J segment 8 bases; nucleotides outside the gene matches: 11. The CDR3 loop spans 15 amino acids. Per the germline V gene, CDR1 is MDHEN and CDR2 is SYDVKM. The CDR3 protein is CASNLSGQGAGGYTF. The DNA for the CDR3 is TGTGCCAGCAACCTATCGGGACAGGGGGCCGGGGGCTACACCTTC.

This sequence joins TRBV9 and TRBJ1-1; the match to TRBD1 covers 10 bases. Trimming at V came to 4 bases and at J to 1 base, leaving 7 bases not matched to a gene. This CDR3 has 16 residues. Germline values: CDR1 SGDLS, CDR2 YYNGEE. CDR3 loop: CASSLRTGGGNTEAFF. Here the CDR3 DNA reads TGTGCCAGCAGCTTACGGACAGGGGGAGGGAACACTGAAGCTTTCTTT.

The chain joins TRBV12-5 to TRBJ2-5, with a possible D match to TRBD2 (6 bases). V lost 7 bases to trimming and J lost 4 bases, with 16 bases between them. The germline V gene has CDR1 LGHNT and CDR2 FRNRAP. CDR3 length: 14 amino acids. Here the CDR3 DNA reads TGTGCTAGTGTCACGCAGGGACTCGCAGAGACCCAGTACTTC. Its protein is CASVTQGLAETQYF.

Only a few counts were recorded for this clone. This CDR3 reads CASKSRPTGELFF. The CDR3 DNA is TGCGCCAGCAAATCCCGTCCCACCGGGGAGCTGTTTTTT. The rearrangement joins TRBV5-1 to TRBJ2-2; D is unclear. V was pared by 6 bases and J by 4 bases, with 10 bases between. The CDR3 runs to 13 residues. The germline gives CDR1 SGHRS, CDR2 YFSETQ.

In nucleotides, the CDR3 is TGTGCCAGCAGCTACACTAGCGGGGGCACAGATACGCAGTATTTT. Amino acids: CASSYTSGGTDTQYF. The chain employs TRBV9 and TRBJ2-3, with TRBD2 matching 10 bases. This CDR3 spans 15 amino acids. Germline V gene lookup returns CDR1 SGDLS and CDR2 YYNGEE. The V segment lost 4 bases and the J segment 1 base; nucleotides outside the gene matches: 3.

This chain links TRBV15 with TRBJ2-7, with a tentative D call TRBD2 (5 bases). The germline V gene encodes CDR1 LNHNV and CDR2 YYDKDF (reference sequence). The V and J ends lost 5 bases and 0 bases respectively, with 11 bases between them. This CDR3 comprises 14 residues. CDR3 sequence: CATSVEVYSYEQYF. The CDR3 DNA sequence: TGTGCCACCAGCGTGGAGGTATACTCCTACGAGCAGTACTTC.

The V call is TRBV9, the J call TRBJ1-4; 9 bases line up with TRBD1. Germline V CDR1 and CDR2: SGDLS, YYNGEE. This CDR3 contains 15 residues. Losses at the gene ends were 0 bases for V and 7 bases for J; bases not matched to a gene: 4. CDR3 residues: CASSVGGQGGEKLFF. As DNA, the CDR3 is TGTGCCAGCAGCGTAGGGGGACAGGGAGGTGAAAAACTGTTTTTT.

The CDR3 sequence: CSVQTSGRIYEQYF. CDR3 sequence (DNA): TGCAGCGTTCAGACTAGCGGGAGAATTTACGAGCAGTACTTC. V and J are TRBV29-1 and TRBJ2-7, with 12 bases aligning to TRBD2. Germline V lookup: CDR1 SQVTM, CDR2 ANQGSEA. The CDR3 spans 14 residues. Trimming took 5 bases from V and 4 from J; bases not matched to a gene: 6.

The V gene is TRBV6-5, the J gene TRBJ1-5; 8 bases map to TRBD1. CDR1 and CDR2 (germline): MNHEY, SVGAGI. The length of the CDR3 is 14 residues. The J segment lost 6 bases and the V segment lost 2 bases, leaving 3 bases of the junction unmatched. For the CDR3, the DNA is TGTGCCAGCAGTTACACAGGGGGAATTCAGCCCCAGCATTTT. Encoded protein: CASSYTGGIQPQHF.

The rearrangement uses TRBV18 and TRBJ2-2; the match to TRBD2 covers 13 bases. This CDR3 region has 15 residues. Germline values: CDR1 KGHSH, CDR2 LQKENI. The junction had 3 bases not matched to a gene; V was cut back by 5 bases and J by 6 bases. Written as DNA, the CDR3 is TGTGCCAGCTCAACGACTAGCGGGAGGTCCGGGGAGCTGTTTTTT. Protein sequence: CASSTTSGRSGELFF.

This sequence joins TRBV18 and TRBJ2-1, with TRBD2 matching over 9 bases. Germline CDR1 is KGHSH and CDR2 is LQKENI. The CDR3 spans 13 residues. Trimming cost V 3 bases and J 11 bases; bases outside gene matches: 5. CDR3 in DNA: TGTGCCAGCTCACCGGGACTAGCATCACAGCAGTTCTTC. Protein: CASSPGLASQQFF. Full variable domain (missing parts from reference TRBV18 and TRBJ2-1): NAGVMQNPRHLVRRRGQEARLRCSPMKGHSHVYWYRQLPEEGLKFMVYLQKENIIDESGMPKERFSAEFPKEGPSILRIQQVVRGDSAAYFCASSPGLASQQFFGPGTRLTVL.

This chain uses TRBV5-8 with TRBJ2-7; tentatively, D is TRBD2 (5 bases). The CDR3 runs 13 residues. With 2 bases removed from V and 5 bases from J, the gap between germline ends came to 11 bases. Germline loops: CDR1 SGHTS, CDR2 YDEGEE. The CDR3 spells CASSFRGKDEQYF. CDR3 coding DNA: TGTGCCAGCAGCTTCAGAGGGAAGGACGAGCAGTACTTC.

This clone occurred once. The genes are TRBV27 and TRBJ2-1, with TRBD2 matching over 7 bases. This CDR3 has 15 amino acids. Trimming removed 1 base from V and 9 bases from J; junction bases left unmatched: 9. The germline V gene has CDR1 MNHEY and CDR2 SMNVEV (reference sequence). This chain's CDR3 is CASSLFAGTIGEQFF. The CDR3 DNA reads TGTGCCAGCAGTTTATTCGCCGGGACTATCGGTGAGCAGTTCTTC.

The chain joins TRBV21-1 to TRBJ1-1; TRBD1 was called by the table and not checked on the DNA. TRBV21-1 is listed as a pseudogene. The CDR3 sequence is 16 residues long. The CDR3 spells CASSPRRDRSNTEAFF. CDR3 DNA sequence: TGTGCCAGCAGCCCCAGGAGGGACAGGTCAAACACTGAAGCTTTCTTT.

This rearrangement joins TRBV7-9 to TRBJ2-3, with 10 bases aligning to TRBD2. J lost 6 bases, V lost 3 bases, and 6 bases had no gene match. The CDR3 is made up of 15 amino acids. Germline V lookup: CDR1 SEHNR, CDR2 FQNEAQ (reference sequence). Here the CDR3 DNA reads TGTGCCAGCAGCTTCCTAGCGGGGGCTGGGGATACGCAGTATTTT. Translating gives CASSFLAGAGDTQYF.

This chain joins TRBV5-1 and TRBJ1-2; the D gene is possibly TRBD1 (6 bases). The CDR3 has 14 amino acids. Germline values: CDR1 SGHRS, CDR2 YFSETQ. Trimming took off 0 bases at V and 2 bases at J, with 8 bases between the two ends. CDR3 sequence (DNA): TGCGCCAGCAGCTTGGATCAGGGGAACTATGGCTACACCTTC. Translating gives CASSLDQGNYGYTF.

This sequence joins TRBV18 and TRBJ1-1; D is perhaps TRBD1 (6 bases). The germline V gene encodes CDR1 KGHSH and CDR2 LQKENI. The ends were cut back, 4 bases at V and 6 bases at J, with 12 bases in the middle. The CDR3 has 13 residues. DNA for the CDR3: TGTGCCAGCTCACAAAACAGGGACCCTGAAGCTTTCTTT. Its translation: CASSQNRDPEAFF.

This chain joins TRBV5-6 and TRBJ1-1, with D unclear. V was cut by 6 bases and J by 7 bases, with 19 bases left in between. CDR3 length: 14 residues. CDR1 SGHDT and CDR2 YYEEEE come from the germline V gene. CDR3 sequence reads: CASNSEMDGGEAFF. The CDR3 DNA is TGTGCCAGCAACTCCGAGATGGACGGAGGTGAAGCTTTCTTT.

The rearrangement uses TRBV27 and TRBJ2-3; a weak D match, TRBD1 (5 bases). The CDR3 runs to 15 residues. The ends were cut back, 2 bases at V and 4 bases at J, with 13 bases in the middle. In germline, CDR1 is MNHEY, CDR2 SMNVEV (reference sequence). The CDR3 DNA follows: TGTGCCAGCAGTTTACACCCTACCAGGGCAGATACGCAGTATTTT. Protein: CASSLHPTRADTQYF.

The CDR3 DNA follows: TGTGCCAGCAGCTTAGAAGTATACCGAGCCTCCTACAATGAGCAGTTCTTC. Encoded protein: CASSLEVYRASYNEQFF. This chain links TRBV11-2 with TRBJ2-1; D gene unclear. Germline values: CDR1 SGHAT, CDR2 FQNNGV. This CDR3 spans 17 amino acids. V was cut by 0 bases and J by 0 bases, with 12 bases left in between.